A single sample is the source of the 15 T cell receptor beta chains below, sequenced in a study of shared clonotypes between healthy human individuals. Method: immunoSEQ multiplex PCR; TCRdb's copy keeps in-frame clones and lacks some. Of 700,000 to 950,000 clones listed, 96% were seen once; the top ten hold 0.2% to 0.25%. Naive CD8 cells were CD45RO-negative, positively selected for CCR7, excluding terminally differentiated effector memory CD45RA+ cells. Sequencing used naive CD8+ T cells sorted from blood. Receptors were obtained from a man aged 25 to 40 in good health.

The chain couples TRBV10-1 to TRBJ1-1, with no clear D. Germline CDR1 and CDR2: WNHNN and SYGVQD (reference sequence). V was trimmed by 3 bases and J by 2 bases, leaving 4 bases between them. This CDR3 has 12 amino acids. The chain's CDR3 is CASSEGNTEAFF. CDR3 sequence (DNA): TGCGCCAGCAGTGAAGGCAACACTGAAGCTTTCTTT.

V usage is TRBV18 and J usage is TRBJ2-1, with D tentatively TRBD1 or TRBD2 (5 bases each). From germline, CDR1 is KGHSH and CDR2 LQKENI. CDR3 length equals 13 residues. The V end was cut by 5 bases, the J end by 8 bases, with 13 bases between. The CDR3 DNA follows: TGTGCCAGCTCAGGGGACGCTGTCGATGAGCAGTTCTTC. The encoded protein is CASSGDAVDEQFF.

In the case of this clone: This same CDR3 is encoded by further DNA sequences in the sample. The gene calls are TRBV27 and TRBJ2-7; D remains ambiguous. V gave up 3 bases and J gave up 6 bases, with 6 bases separating them. The CDR3 covers 11 residues. CDR1 MNHEY and CDR2 SMNVEV come from the germline V gene (reference sequence). CDR3 in amino acids: CASSFLGEQYF. The DNA for the CDR3 is TGTGCCAGCAGTTTTCTGGGCGAGCAGTACTTC.

The chain employs TRBV6-5 and TRBJ1-4; D is uncertain. The CDR3 totals 12 residues. Germline CDR1 and CDR2: MNHEY and SVGAGI. Trimming took 6 bases from V and 6 from J, leaving 8 bases between them. The CDR3, as DNA: TGTGCCAGCAGCTCTCGAGATGAAAAACTGTTTTTT. Its translation: CASSSRDEKLFF.

The chain has TRBV10-3 and TRBJ2-2, with D perhaps TRBD2 (6 bases). V lost 7 bases and J lost 1, with 7 bases in between. Germline loops: CDR1 ENHRY, CDR2 SYGVKD. The CDR3 consists of 13 residues. The CDR3 DNA reads as TGTGCCATCAAGGGAGGGAACACCGGGGAGCTGTTTTTT. Its protein is CAIKGGNTGELFF.

The chain combines TRBV27 with TRBJ1-1; D is uncertain. Germline lookup yields CDR1 MNHEY and CDR2 SMNVEV (reference sequence). Trimming took off 6 bases at V and 4 bases at J, with 9 bases between the two ends. The CDR3 extends over 12 amino acids. The CDR3 nucleotides read TGTGCCAGCAGACGAATGGGCACTGAAGCTTTCTTT. Its translation is CASRRMGTEAFF.

The rearrangement joins TRBV2 to TRBJ1-1; D ambiguous. This CDR3 has 14 residues. V dropped 5 bases and J dropped 6 bases, with 16 bases sitting between them. From germline, CDR1 is SNHLY and CDR2 FYNNEI. The CDR3 loop is CASSLAGTSAEAFF. CDR3 nucleotide sequence: TGTGCCAGCAGTCTGGCGGGCACTAGCGCTGAAGCTTTCTTT. The full variable domain, its missing parts supplied by reference TRBV2 and TRBJ1-1, is EPEVTQTPSHQVTQMGQEVILRCVPISNHLYFYWYRQILGQKVEFLVSFYNNEISEKSEIFDDQFSVERPDGSNFTLKIRSTKLEDSAMYFCASSLAGTSAEAFFGQGTRLTVV.

This chain uses TRBV27 with TRBJ2-3; 13 nucleotides match TRBD2. The CDR3 extends over 17 amino acids. The ends lost 1 base at V and 3 bases at J; junction bases unmatched: 4. Germline CDR1 reads MNHEY; CDR2 reads SMNVEV (reference sequence). The CDR3, as DNA: TGTGCCAGCAGTTTATTGGGGACTAGCGGGGTAACAGATACGCAGTATTTT. The encoded protein is CASSLLGTSGVTDTQYF.

This clone was seen a single time. The chain joins TRBV13 to TRBJ1-5; a weak D match, TRBD1 (5 bases). Germline V lookup: CDR1 PRHDT, CDR2 FYEKMQ (reference sequence). The CDR3 extends over 16 amino acids. Trimming took 5 bases from V and 0 from J, leaving 14 bases between them. The CDR3 sequence: CASSKSDSDSNQPQHF. DNA of the CDR3: TGTGCCAGCAGCAAGTCCGACAGTGATAGCAATCAGCCCCAGCATTTT.

This chain's CDR3 is CASSYSLAGNNEQFF. In nucleotides, the CDR3 is TGTGCCAGCAGTTATAGTCTAGCGGGAAACAATGAGCAGTTCTTC. This chain joins TRBV6-5 and TRBJ2-1; TRBD2 aligns across 9 bases. This CDR3 has 15 amino acids. The V gene end was trimmed by 3 bases and the J gene end by 5 bases; junction bases not matched to a gene: 5. Germline CDR1 is MNHEY and CDR2 is SVGAGI.

The chain uses TRBV7-8 and TRBJ2-2; the match to TRBD2 covers 10 bases. V gave up 2 bases and J gave up 3 bases; unmatched junction bases: 3. Germline CDR1 and CDR2: SGHVS and FQNEAQ. The CDR3 length is 16 residues. The CDR3 loop reads CASSLFGLADTGELFF. In DNA form, the CDR3 reads TGTGCCAGCAGCTTATTCGGACTAGCGGACACCGGGGAGCTGTTTTTT. The whole variable domain, filled in from reference TRBV7-8 and TRBJ2-2, reads GAGVSQSPRYKVAKRGQDVALRCDPISGHVSLFWYQQALGQGPEFLTYFQNEAQLDKSGLPSDRFFAERPEGSVSTLKIQRTQQEDSAVYLCASSLFGLADTGELFFGEGSRLTVL.

The chain employs TRBV7-8 and TRBJ2-1; either TRBD1 or TRBD2 may supply D (7 bases each). Germline values: CDR1 SGHVS, CDR2 FQNEAQ. V lost 5 bases and J lost 6, with 20 bases in between. The length of the CDR3 is 16 residues. The CDR3 DNA is TGTGCCAGCAGCCAGGGGGTAAGCGGGATCTCCAATGAGCAGTTCTTC. Its translation: CASSQGVSGISNEQFF.

The genes are TRBV11-3 and TRBJ2-1, with 9 bases lining up with TRBD2. CDR3 length: 15 amino acids. The germline V gene has CDR1 SGHNT and CDR2 YENEEA. V dropped 2 bases and J dropped 8; count of bases not matched to a gene: 7. The CDR3 DNA follows: TGTGCCAGCAGCTTATCGGCGGGAGGGCTGGATGAGCAGTTCTTC. As protein: CASSLSAGGLDEQFF.

The genes are TRBV4-3 and TRBJ2-7; 8 nucleotides align to TRBD1. J gave up 5 bases and V 0 bases, and 3 bases lay outside the gene matches. Per the germline V gene, CDR1 is LGHNA and CDR2 is YSLEER. The CDR3 is 14 amino acids. CDR3 sequence (DNA): TGCGCCAGCAGCCAAGATCAGGGGGCGGACGAGCAGTACTTC. It codes for CASSQDQGADEQYF.

The chain employs TRBV9 and TRBJ2-1; D is possibly TRBD2 (5 bases). The CDR3 extends over 15 amino acids. V dropped 1 base and J dropped 0 bases, with 8 bases sitting between them. Germline V gene lookup returns CDR1 SGDLS and CDR2 YYNGEE. The CDR3 protein is CASSVYGNSYNEQFF. In DNA form, the CDR3 reads TGTGCCAGCAGCGTATACGGGAACTCCTACAATGAGCAGTTCTTC. Variable domain in full (rest from reference TRBV9 and TRBJ2-1): DSGVTQTPKHLITATGQRVTLRCSPRSGDLSVYWYQQSLDQGLQFLIQYYNGEERAKGNILERFSAQQFPDLHSELNLSSLELGDSALYFCASSVYGNSYNEQFFGPGTRLTVL.